This T cell receptor beta chain comes out of a study of blood T cell repertoires in COVID-19. For the study at large: T cells, B-cell-depleted T cells, or PBMCs provided the cDNA or gDNA that served as material.

Seattle-derived patients entered the study during active infection and were followed longitudinally. Germline values: CDR1 SGHNT, CDR2 YENEEA. V was shortened by 5 bases and J by 0 bases, with 11 bases between the two germline ends. The length of the CDR3 is 15 residues. Authors' processing steps: Scientists estimated how many nucleated cells there were by amplifying reference gene primers. Assay: immunoSEQ multiplex PCR; the TCRdb copy retains only in-frame clones and omits some. D and trimming were read from the DNA, whereas the V and J calls and clone size are those reported in that table. The table includes under 300,000 clones, about nine tenths detected once.

The receptor's source is a woman aged 25 to 39 with COVID-19, enrolled during active disease. The specimen was peripheral blood. The V and J genes are TRBV11-3 and TRBJ2-1; possibly TRBD1 for D (6 bases). Written as DNA, the CDR3 is TGTGCCAGCAGCCGAGGGGGTTTCTCCTACAATGAGCAGTTCTTC. This gives the protein CASSRGGFSYNEQFF.